One sample yielded the 22 T cell receptor beta chains listed below, sequenced in a study of CD8+CD57+ T cells in acquired aplastic anemia. Whoever was chosen for sequencing had shown CD8+CD57+ cell expansion by flow cytometry. Profiling that covered TCR beta VDJ and CDR3 relied on genomic DNA as its template. Each CDR3 protein gets one entry after TCRdb re-called the reads with MiXCR. The sample lists under 350,000 distinct CDR3 sequences; approximately 60% were seen once. The specimen sequenced was sorted CD4+, CD8+, or CD8+CD57+ T cells (not recorded which) from PBMCs. Every receptor here comes from a human donor with aplastic anemia.

The J gene is TRBJ1-6, the V gene TRBV19, with D possibly matching TRBD1 (5 bases). Germline assignment: CDR1 LNHDA and CDR2 SQIVND (reference sequence). V lost 7 bases and J lost 7, with 17 bases in between. This CDR3 comprises 15 residues. CDR3 coding DNA: TGTGCCAGTACCGACTACGGGACGGAGAATTCACCCCTCCACTTT. Amino acids: CASTDYGTENSPLHF.

The chain joins TRBV7-3 to TRBJ1-1; D gene uncertain. Trimming shortened V by 5 bases and J by 0 bases, and 13 bases separated the two germline ends. Per germline, CDR1 SGHTA and CDR2 FQGTGA. This CDR3 is built from 15 residues. CDR3 residues: CASSPSWGMNTEAFF. CDR3 nucleotide sequence: TGTGCCAGCAGCCCAAGTTGGGGAATGAACACTGAAGCTTTCTTT.

This chain connects TRBV5-1 to TRBJ2-5, with 9 bases aligning to TRBD2. CDR1 SGHRS and CDR2 YFSETQ come from the germline V gene. The CDR3 spans 15 residues. V lost 0 bases to trimming and J lost 7 bases; unmatched junction nucleotides: 7. Here the CDR3 DNA reads TGCGCCAGCAGCTTGGTGGCTAGCGGGGAGGGGACCCAGTACTTC. Translation: CASSLVASGEGTQYF.

Worth noting for this clonotype: The junction departs from germline at one end; a sequencing error may be responsible. The gene calls are TRBV5-5 and TRBJ2-3; D is perhaps TRBD2 (7 bases). CDR3 length: 17 residues. The germline V gene has CDR1 SGHKS and CDR2 YYEKEE (reference sequence). The CDR3 DNA sequence: TGTGCCAGCAGCTGGGGGGGGCAGGTGGCTAGCACAGATACGCGGTATTTT. It encodes CASSWGGQVASTDTRYF.

This chain connects TRBV29-1 to TRBJ2-7; tentative D call: TRBD1 (6 bases). CDR3 length: 15 amino acids. The germline V gene encodes CDR1 SQVTM and CDR2 ANQGSEA. V was shortened by 4 bases and J by 0 bases, with 16 bases between the two germline ends. CDR3 in DNA: TGCAGCGTTGGACCAGACAGGTCCCACTCCTACGAGCAGTACTTC. Protein product: CSVGPDRSHSYEQYF.

For this clonotype: The CDR3 end shows no conserved phenylalanine or tryptophan, and so a read error is likely. This chain connects TRBV6-5 to TRBJ1-1; 7 bases are a match to TRBD1. The CDR3 is 14 residues long. CDR1 is MNHEY and CDR2 is SVGAGI in the germline V gene. CDR3 region: CASKRQGLNTGAFL. For the CDR3, the DNA is TGTGCCAGCAAGAGACAGGGCTTGAACACTGGAGCTTTCTTG.

This clonotype came up many times. The genes are TRBV19 and TRBJ1-3; D is unresolved. The V end was cut by 8 bases, the J end by 0 bases, with 11 bases between. The CDR3 contains 14 residues. In germline, CDR1 is LNHDA, CDR2 SQIVND (reference sequence). Here the CDR3 DNA reads TGTGCCAGTCGTGACTCCTCCTCTGGAAACACCATATATTTT. It encodes CASRDSSSGNTIYF.

The gene calls are TRBV29-1 and TRBJ1-1, with D perhaps TRBD1 (5 bases). Germline V gives CDR1 SQVTM, CDR2 ANQGSEA. CDR3 length equals 12 residues. Deletions cut 2 bases from V and 4 bases from J, with 8 bases between. In DNA, the CDR3 is TGCAGCGTTGAACTGGGGGGCACTGAAGCTTTCTTT. Its protein is CSVELGGTEAFF. Based on the CDR3 plus reference TRBV29-1 and TRBJ1-1, the full variable domain is SAVISQKPSRDICQRGTSLTIQCQVDSQVTMMFWYRQQPGQSLTLIATANQGSEATYESGFVIDKFPISRPNLTFSTLTVSNMSPEDSSIYLCSVELGGTEAFFGQGTRLTVV.

The table lists this clonotype with many counts. The chain recombines TRBV20-1 with TRBJ2-5; the match to TRBD2 covers 9 bases. Germline CDR1 and CDR2: DFQATT and SNEGSKA (reference sequence). V lost 1 base and J lost 5; bases outside the gene matches: 8. This CDR3 region has 15 residues. The CDR3 DNA reads as TGCAGTGCTAGAGTTGCTAGCGGGGTCGGGGAGACCCAGTACTTC. As protein: CSARVASGVGETQYF.

This clonotype was seen many times. The chain links TRBV5-4 to TRBJ2-7; 15 bases map to TRBD2. The CDR3 runs to 17 residues. Germline CDR1 reads SGHNT; CDR2 reads YYREEE (reference sequence). V shed 0 bases and J 5 bases; nucleotides not matched to a gene: 6. The CDR3 protein is CASSLGGLAGGTHEQYF. CDR3 nucleotide sequence: TGTGCCAGCAGCTTGGGGGGACTAGCGGGGGGTACTCACGAGCAGTACTTC.

This rearrangement joins TRBV24-1 to TRBJ2-3; 8 positions agree with TRBD2. Germline assignment: CDR1 KGHDR and CDR2 SFDVKD. The trim removed 5 bases at V and 6 bases at J, leaving 6 bases unmatched. This CDR3 has 14 amino acids. This CDR3 is CATSVGLASDTQYF. The CDR3 DNA follows: TGTGCCACCAGTGTAGGACTAGCATCGGATACGCAGTATTTT.

This clonotype has more than one count but fewer than ten. This sequence joins TRBV2 and TRBJ2-5; D possibly corresponds to TRBD2 (5 bases). This CDR3 has 15 amino acids. Trimming removed 3 bases at V and 2 bases at J, with 13 bases between. Germline loops: CDR1 SNHLY, CDR2 FYNNEI. CDR3 in amino acids: CASSETAGAQETQYF. CDR3 sequence (DNA): TGTGCCAGCAGTGAGACGGCGGGCGCACAAGAGACCCAGTACTTC.

This clonotype was counted a single time. The chain has TRBV5-1 and TRBJ2-7; 10 bases match TRBD1. Germline CDR1 reads SGHRS; CDR2 reads YFSETQ. The ends lost 3 bases at V and 2 bases at J; junction bases unmatched: 5. The CDR3 runs to 15 residues. CDR3 loop: CASSSGQGVTYEQYF. CDR3 nucleotides: TGCGCCAGCAGCTCCGGACAGGGGGTAACCTACGAGCAGTACTTC. Full variable domain (remainder filled in from reference TRBV5-1 and TRBJ2-7): KAGVTQTPRYLIKTRGQQVTLSCSPISGHRSVSWYQQTPGQGLQFLFEYFSETQRNKGNFPGRFSGRQFSNSRSEMNVSTLELGDSALYLCASSSGQGVTYEQYFGPGTRLTVT.

The chain employs TRBV2 and TRBJ2-7; 10 bases align to TRBD1. Germline-derived CDR1 and CDR2 are SNHLY and FYNNEI. Trimming removed 6 bases from V and 7 bases from J; junction bases left unmatched: 9. This CDR3 region has 14 residues. CDR3 amino acids: CASSETGGAGEQYF. The DNA of the CDR3 is TGTGCCAGCAGCGAGACAGGGGGCGCGGGGGAGCAGTACTTC. The full variable domain, rest sourced from reference TRBV2 and TRBJ2-7, is EPEVTQTPSHQVTQMGQEVILRCVPISNHLYFYWYRQILGQKVEFLVSFYNNEISEKSEIFDDQFSVERPDGSNFTLKIRSTKLEDSAMYFCASSETGGAGEQYFGPGTRLTVT.

At least ten counts were recorded for this clonotype. This sequence joins TRBV5-1 and TRBJ2-7; 7 nucleotides line up with TRBD2. V trimming: 5 bases; J trimming: 3 bases; junction bases outside the gene matches: 8. CDR1 is SGHRS, CDR2 YFSETQ, per germline. CDR3 length equals 14 residues. Here the CDR3 DNA reads TGCGCCAGCAGATCCATAGCGGGCCACTACGAGCAGTACTTC. Protein: CASRSIAGHYEQYF.

This clonotype was recorded a few times. V usage is TRBV10-2 and J usage is TRBJ1-1, with 8 bases that match TRBD1. Germline trimming cut 4 bases from V and 5 bases from J; bases unmatched to any gene: 3. The CDR3 spans 13 residues. Per germline, CDR1 WSHSY and CDR2 SAAADI. The CDR3 DNA follows: TGCGCCAGCAGTGGACAGGGGATGACTGAAGCTTTCTTT. Amino acid sequence: CASSGQGMTEAFF.

The chain joins TRBV29-1 to TRBJ2-7; D might be TRBD1 (6 bases). This CDR3 region has 12 residues. Trimming took 3 bases from V and 5 from J, leaving 11 bases between them. Per the germline V gene, CDR1 is SQVTM and CDR2 is ANQGSEA. This CDR3 reads CSVDRGLDEQYF. CDR3 bases: TGCAGCGTTGACAGGGGTCTTGACGAGCAGTACTTC.

The gene calls are TRBV3-1 and TRBJ1-1; D not certain. V was clipped by 3 bases and J by 4 bases, with 9 bases between them. The CDR3 has 13 amino acids. Germline CDR1 and CDR2: LGHDT and YNNKEL (reference sequence). The CDR3 loop reads CASSQGKVTEAFF. The CDR3 nucleotides read TGTGCCAGCAGCCAGGGGAAGGTCACTGAAGCTTTCTTT.

This clonotype was detected only a few times. This CDR3 is CATGTGLNTEAFF. In DNA form, the CDR3 reads TGTGCCACCGGGACAGGCTTGAACACTGAAGCTTTCTTT. The genes are TRBV24-1 and TRBJ1-1, with 8 bases that match TRBD1. V lost 9 bases, J lost 0 bases, and 2 bases stayed unmatched. The CDR3 covers 13 residues. Germline-derived CDR1 and CDR2 are KGHDR and SFDVKD.

Comments on this clonotype: Compared with germline, one end of the junction differs, possibly owing to a read error. The gene calls are TRBV7-8 and TRBJ1-2, with TRBD1 matching 9 bases. Germline assignment: CDR1 SGHVS and CDR2 FQNEAQ. The CDR3 totals 17 residues. DNA of the CDR3: TGCGCCAGCAGCCAAGACCCAGGGACAGGGATCGCCTATGGCTACACCTTC. Encoded protein: CASSQDPGTGIAYGYTF.

This clonotype was counted between two and nine times. The rearrangement links TRBV6-5 to TRBJ1-2; weak D call: TRBD1 (5 bases). The CDR3 sequence is 15 residues long. Trimming took 0 bases from V and 8 from J, leaving 16 bases between them. Germline CDR1 is MNHEY and CDR2 is SVGAGI. CDR3 sequence (DNA): TGTGCCAGCAGTTACTCGGGACCCGGTCGAATAGGCTACACCTTC. This codes for CASSYSGPGRIGYTF.

A note on this clonotype: With a much larger clone just one base away, this may be a read error. V and J are TRBV4-1 and TRBJ1-2; the match to TRBD1 covers 8 bases. The CDR3 extends over 14 amino acids. Per the germline V gene, CDR1 is MGHRA and CDR2 is YSYEKL. CDR3 sequence reads: CAGSQGQASSGYTF. The CDR3 bases are TGCGCCGGCAGCCAGGGACAGGCCTCGAGTGGCTACACCTTC.